The 15 T cell receptor beta chains presented below share a single source sample, sequenced in a study of CD8 T cells in Susac syndrome (dated by TCRdb to between 2018 and 2021). Library prep was done by the immunoSEQ multiplex PCR assay. RNA was extracted with the RNeasy kit and 0.5 to 1 ug was reverse transcribed using random hexamers. TCRdb itself trimmed the public reads at Q25 with fastp, ran MiXCR and retained productive beta chains. Every CDR3 protein is listed once, alongside the most common genes and DNA of its rows. The sample table holds roughly 180,000 distinct CDR3 sequences, of which approximately 94% were seen once. Over 0.08% of the sample comes from the top ten. Sequencing input: CD4+ T cells from PBMCs. The receptors here all came from a human donor with multiple sclerosis.

The V gene is TRBV15, the J gene TRBJ1-4; 7 bases align to TRBD1. The CDR3 sequence is 16 residues long. V shed 2 bases, J shed 4 bases, and the junction held 7 bases outside the gene matches. The germline gives CDR1 LNHNV, CDR2 YYDKDF (reference sequence). The CDR3: CATSRTSGQYNEKLFF. The CDR3 DNA reads TGTGCCACCAGCAGAACCTCGGGACAGTATAATGAAAAACTGTTTTTT.

The V call is TRBV27, the J call TRBJ1-2; 8 bases are shared with TRBD1. With 5 bases clipped from V and 5 bases from J, the junction kept 10 bases outside the gene matches. The CDR3 runs 15 residues. Germline-derived CDR1 and CDR2 are MNHEY and SMNVEV (reference sequence). CDR3 DNA: TGTGCCAGCAGTCCAAGACAGGGGCAAGTATATGGCTACACCTTC. Translation gives CASSPRQGQVYGYTF.

This chain connects TRBV30 to TRBJ2-1, with 12 bases lining up with TRBD2. The CDR3 contains 16 residues. Germline V lookup: CDR1 GTSNPN, CDR2 SVGIG (reference sequence). V lost 2 bases, J lost 9 bases, and 11 bases stayed unmatched. The CDR3 spells CAWSPLLAGGPGEQFF. CDR3 DNA sequence: TGTGCCTGGAGTCCACTTCTAGCGGGAGGGCCCGGTGAGCAGTTCTTC. The full variable domain, with the rest looked up from reference TRBV30 and TRBJ2-1, is SQTIHQWPATLVQPVGSPLSLECTVEGTSNPNLYWYRQAAGRGLQLLFYSVGIGQISSEVPQNLSASRPQDRQFILSSKKLLLSDSGFYLCAWSPLLAGGPGEQFFGPGTRLTVL.

A few counts support this clonotype. This chain uses TRBV5-1 with TRBJ1-1, with D maybe TRBD1 (6 bases). This CDR3 has 15 amino acids. Germline CDR1 reads SGHRS; CDR2 reads YFSETQ. The V end lost 4 bases, the J end lost 5 bases, and 18 bases lay between the germline ends. The CDR3 sequence is CASSPGGGGTTEAFF. The CDR3 DNA reads TGCGCCAGCAGCCCAGGCGGAGGGGGAACGACTGAAGCTTTCTTT. Combining the CDR3 with reference TRBV5-1 and TRBJ1-1 gives the whole variable domain KAGVTQTPRYLIKTRGQQVTLSCSPISGHRSVSWYQQTPGQGLQFLFEYFSETQRNKGNFPGRFSGRQFSNSRSEMNVSTLELGDSALYLCASSPGGGGTTEAFFGQGTRLTVV.

V and J are TRBV3-1 and TRBJ1-4, with a tentative D call TRBD1 (5 bases). The germline CDR1 and CDR2 sequences are LGHDT and YNNKEL (reference sequence). The CDR3 loop spans 15 amino acids. Trimming took 3 bases from V and 6 from J, leaving 14 bases between them. Here the CDR3 reads CASSHTGTPDEKLFF. CDR3 coding DNA: TGTGCCAGCAGCCATACCGGGACTCCGGATGAAAAACTGTTTTTT.

This sequence joins TRBV28 and TRBJ1-2, with D possibly being TRBD1 (6 bases). V was clipped by 5 bases and J by 8 bases, with 12 bases between them. Germline lookup yields CDR1 MDHEN and CDR2 SYDVKM. This CDR3 is built from 12 residues. The CDR3 DNA reads as TGTGCCAGCAGTACAGGGTTTACCGGCTACACCTTC. Protein: CASSTGFTGYTF.

The V and J genes are TRBV2 and TRBJ1-6; no clear D gene. The CDR3 consists of 14 residues. Germline CDR1 reads SNHLY; CDR2 reads FYNNEI. Trimming cost V 5 bases and J 10 bases, with 15 bases left between them. CDR3 DNA: TGTGCCAGCAGTAGAGTGGGGATAAGCTCACCCCTCCACTTT. Translated: CASSRVGISSPLHF. Full variable domain (rest looked up from reference TRBV2 and TRBJ1-6): EPEVTQTPSHQVTQMGQEVILRCVPISNHLYFYWYRQILGQKVEFLVSFYNNEISEKSEIFDDQFSVERPDGSNFTLKIRSTKLEDSAMYFCASSRVGISSPLHFGNGTRLTVT.

The genes are TRBV2 and TRBJ2-7, with TRBD2 identical over 12 bases. The CDR3 totals 14 residues. Per the germline V gene, CDR1 is SNHLY and CDR2 is FYNNEI. The J segment lost 3 bases and the V segment lost 3 bases, leaving 0 bases of the junction unmatched. The chain's CDR3 is CASSETSGSYEQYF. The CDR3 DNA reads as TGTGCCAGCAGTGAGACTAGCGGGAGCTACGAGCAGTACTTC.

This chain joins TRBV12-3 or TRBV12-4 and TRBJ2-1, with 7 bases aligning to TRBD1. The CDR3 spans 14 residues. With V trimmed by 4 bases and J by 6 bases, 6 bases remained unmatched. CDR3 region: CASSSQGKFNEQFF. The CDR3 nucleotides are TGTGCCAGCAGTTCACAGGGGAAGTTCAATGAGCAGTTCTTC.

The chain carries TRBV7-2 and TRBJ1-1, with TRBD1 matching 8 bases. Germline V lookup: CDR1 SGHTA, CDR2 FQGNSA. V dropped 5 bases and J dropped 2; count of bases not matched to a gene: 10. The length of the CDR3 is 16 residues. The CDR3 DNA follows: TGTGCCAGCAGCGACCCCTTCAGGGGGCTTAACACTGAAGCTTTCTTT. Translating gives CASSDPFRGLNTEAFF.

DNA of the CDR3: TGTGCCAGCTCACCTAATCCGGGGAGCACAGATACGCAGTATTTT. Its translation: CASSPNPGSTDTQYF. The V and J genes are TRBV18 and TRBJ2-3, with D possibly matching TRBD2 (5 bases). The germline CDR1 and CDR2 sequences are KGHSH and LQKENI. V lost 3 bases and J 0 bases, leaving 10 bases between the germline ends. The CDR3 runs 15 residues.

This sequence joins TRBV28 and TRBJ1-2; D gene ambiguous. This CDR3 spans 11 amino acids. Trimming shortened V by 6 bases and J by 7 bases, and 9 bases separated the two germline ends. Germline assignment: CDR1 MDHEN and CDR2 SYDVKM. The CDR3 bases are TGTGCCAGCAGGAACGACCCTGGCTACACCTTC. Amino acids: CASRNDPGYTF.

The chain employs TRBV4-2 and TRBJ1-2; maybe TRBD1 (6 bases). Germline V gives CDR1 LGHNA, CDR2 YNFKEQ. Trimming cost V 0 bases and J 5 bases, with 13 bases left between them. The length of the CDR3 is 15 residues. Here the CDR3 reads CASSQDPRGDYGYTF. CDR3 in DNA: TGTGCCAGCAGCCAAGACCCCAGGGGTGATTATGGCTACACCTTC.

The rearrangement joins TRBV29-1 to TRBJ2-1; D not certain. The CDR3 covers 14 residues. Germline CDR1 reads SQVTM; CDR2 reads ANQGSEA. Trimming removed 7 bases from V and 9 bases from J, with 22 bases in between. The CDR3 nucleotides read TGCAGCGCACTACCGGATAGTATGATCGGTGAGCAGTTCTTC. As protein: CSALPDSMIGEQFF.

The rearrangement uses TRBV5-1 and TRBJ2-4; 7 bases are shared with TRBD1. Per germline, CDR1 SGHRS and CDR2 YFSETQ. V lost 4 bases, J lost 0 bases, and 7 bases stayed unmatched. There are 16 residues in the CDR3. Here the CDR3 reads CASSPTGTIAKNIQYF. In nucleotides, the CDR3 is TGCGCCAGCAGCCCGACAGGGACCATAGCCAAAAACATTCAGTACTTC.